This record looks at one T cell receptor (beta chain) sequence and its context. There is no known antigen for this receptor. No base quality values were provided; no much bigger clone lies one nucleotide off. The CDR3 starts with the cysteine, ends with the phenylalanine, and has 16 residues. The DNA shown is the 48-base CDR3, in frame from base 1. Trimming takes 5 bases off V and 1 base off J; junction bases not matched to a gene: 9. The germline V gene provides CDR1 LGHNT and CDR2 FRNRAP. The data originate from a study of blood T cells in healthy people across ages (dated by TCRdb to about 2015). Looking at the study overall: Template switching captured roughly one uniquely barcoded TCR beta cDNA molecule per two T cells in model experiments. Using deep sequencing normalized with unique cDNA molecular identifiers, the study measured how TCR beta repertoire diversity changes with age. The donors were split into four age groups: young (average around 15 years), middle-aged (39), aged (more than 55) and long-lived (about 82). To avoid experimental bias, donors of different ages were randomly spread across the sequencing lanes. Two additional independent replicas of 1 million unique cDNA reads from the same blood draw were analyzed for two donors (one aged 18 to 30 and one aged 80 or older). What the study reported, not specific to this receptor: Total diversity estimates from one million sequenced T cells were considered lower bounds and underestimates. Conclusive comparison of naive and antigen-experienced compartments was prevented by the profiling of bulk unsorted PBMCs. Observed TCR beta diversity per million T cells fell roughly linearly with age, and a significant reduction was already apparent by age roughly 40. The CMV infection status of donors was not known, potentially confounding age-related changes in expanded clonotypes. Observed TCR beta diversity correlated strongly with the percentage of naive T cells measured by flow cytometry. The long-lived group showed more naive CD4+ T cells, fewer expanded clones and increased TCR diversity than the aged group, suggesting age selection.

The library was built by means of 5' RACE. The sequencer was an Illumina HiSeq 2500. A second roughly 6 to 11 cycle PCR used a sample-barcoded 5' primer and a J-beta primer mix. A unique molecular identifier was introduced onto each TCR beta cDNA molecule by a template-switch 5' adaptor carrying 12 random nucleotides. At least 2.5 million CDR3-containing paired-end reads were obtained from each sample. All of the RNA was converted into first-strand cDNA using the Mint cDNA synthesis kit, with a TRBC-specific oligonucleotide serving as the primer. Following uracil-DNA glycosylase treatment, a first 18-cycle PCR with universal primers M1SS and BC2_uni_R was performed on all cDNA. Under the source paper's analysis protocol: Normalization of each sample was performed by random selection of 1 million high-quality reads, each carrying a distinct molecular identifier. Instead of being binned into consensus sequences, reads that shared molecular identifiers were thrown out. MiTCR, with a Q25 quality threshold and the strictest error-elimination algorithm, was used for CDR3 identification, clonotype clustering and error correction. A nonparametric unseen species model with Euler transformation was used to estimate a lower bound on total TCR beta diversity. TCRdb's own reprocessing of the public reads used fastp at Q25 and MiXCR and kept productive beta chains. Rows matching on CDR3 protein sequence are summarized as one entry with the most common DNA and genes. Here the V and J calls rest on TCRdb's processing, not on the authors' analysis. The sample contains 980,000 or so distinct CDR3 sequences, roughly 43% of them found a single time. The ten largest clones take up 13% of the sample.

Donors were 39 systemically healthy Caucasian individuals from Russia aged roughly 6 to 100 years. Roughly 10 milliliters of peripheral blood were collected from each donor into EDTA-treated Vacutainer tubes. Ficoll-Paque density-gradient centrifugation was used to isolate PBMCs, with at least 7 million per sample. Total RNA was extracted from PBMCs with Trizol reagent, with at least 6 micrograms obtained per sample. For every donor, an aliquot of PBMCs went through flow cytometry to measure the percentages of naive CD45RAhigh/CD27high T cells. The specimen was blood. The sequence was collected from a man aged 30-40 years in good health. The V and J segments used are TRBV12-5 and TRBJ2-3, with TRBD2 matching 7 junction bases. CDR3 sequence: CASGLPAGAGTDTQYF. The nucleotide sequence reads TGTGCTAGTGGTCTCCCCGCGGGAGCGGGCACAGATACGCAGTATTTT. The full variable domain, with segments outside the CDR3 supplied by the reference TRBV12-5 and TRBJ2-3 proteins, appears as DARVTQTPRHKVTEMGQEVTMRCQPILGHNTVFWYRQTMMQGLELLAYFRNRAPLDDSGMPKDRFSAEMPDATLATLKIQPSEPRDSAVYFCASGLPAGAGTDTQYFGPGTRLTVL.